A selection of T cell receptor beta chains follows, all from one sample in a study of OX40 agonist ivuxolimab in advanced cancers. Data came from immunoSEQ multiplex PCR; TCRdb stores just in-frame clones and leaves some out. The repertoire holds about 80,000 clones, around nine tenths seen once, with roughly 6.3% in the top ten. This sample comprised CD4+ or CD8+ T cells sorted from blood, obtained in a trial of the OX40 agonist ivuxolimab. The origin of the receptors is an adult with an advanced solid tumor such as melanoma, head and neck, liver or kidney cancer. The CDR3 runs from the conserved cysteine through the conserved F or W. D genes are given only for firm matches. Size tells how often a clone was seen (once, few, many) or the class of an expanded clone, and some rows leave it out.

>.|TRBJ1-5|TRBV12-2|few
TGTGCAAGTCGCCTAGACAGGAGTAGCAATCAGCCCCAGCATTTT
CASRLDRSSNQPQHF
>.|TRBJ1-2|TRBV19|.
TGTGCCAGTAGCTGGTTAGCTAACTATGGCTACACCTTC
CASSWLANYGYTF
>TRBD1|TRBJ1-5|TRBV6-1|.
TGTGCCAGCACGGTACAGGGGGCTGGCAATCAGCCCCAGCATTTT
CASTVQGAGNQPQHF
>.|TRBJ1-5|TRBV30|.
TGTGCCTGGAGTCGGACAGTTAGCAATCAGCCCCAGCATTTT
CAWSRTVSNQPQHF
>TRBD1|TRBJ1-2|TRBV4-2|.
TGTGCCAGCAGCCCAGACAGGGTCTATGGCTACACCTTC
CASSPDRVYGYTF
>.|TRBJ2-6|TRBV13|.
TGTGCCAGCAGCTTGTTCGGCGGTCCCTCTGGGGCCAACGTCCTGACTTTC
CASSLFGGPSGANVLTF
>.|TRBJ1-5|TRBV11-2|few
TGTGCCAGCAGCTTCAGTGACAATCAGCCCCAGCATTTT
CASSFSDNQPQHF
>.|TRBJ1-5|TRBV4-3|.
TGCGCCAGCAGCCAAGATCGGGGGATTGGGGATCAGCCCCAGCATTTT
CASSQDRGIGDQPQHF
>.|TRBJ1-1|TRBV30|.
TGTGCCGGGACCCGGGGATGGAAGAACACTGAAGCTTTCTTT
CAGTRGWKNTEAFF
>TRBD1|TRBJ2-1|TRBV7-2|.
TGTGCCAGCAGCTTAAGGGACAGGGATTCGGTATGGTCCTACAATGAGCAGTTCTTC
CASSLRDRDSVWSYNEQFF
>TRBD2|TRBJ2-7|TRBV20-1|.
TGCAGTGCTAGCCTAGCGGACGAGCAGTACTTC
CSASLADEQYF
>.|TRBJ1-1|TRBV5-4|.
TGCGCCAGCAGCCAAGGGTCTAACACTGAAGCTTTCTTT
CASSQGSNTEAFF
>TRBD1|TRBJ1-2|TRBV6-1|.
TGTGCCAGCAGTCTCCCCCGACAGGGTGGTGGCTACACCTTC
CASSLPRQGGGYTF
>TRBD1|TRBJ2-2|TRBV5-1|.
TGCGCCAGCAGCCCGGACAGGGACACCGGGGAGCTGTTTTTT
CASSPDRDTGELFF
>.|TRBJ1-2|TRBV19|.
TGTGCCAGTAGTAGGTCGCAGGCGAACTATGGCTACACCTTC
CASSRSQANYGYTF
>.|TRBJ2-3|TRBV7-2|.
TGTGCCAGCAGCACCCCTGGTACGCAGTATTTT
CASSTPGTQYF
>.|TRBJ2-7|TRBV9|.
TGTGCCAGCAGCGTAGAGGGGGGCTCCTACGAGCAGTACTTC
CASSVEGGSYEQYF
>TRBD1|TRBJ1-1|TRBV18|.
TGTGCCAGCTCACCCATCGACAGGGGGCGCGGGAACACTGAAGCTTTCTTT
CASSPIDRGRGNTEAFF
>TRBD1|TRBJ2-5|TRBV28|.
TGTGCCAGCAGTTGGACAGGGACAAAGACCCAGTACTTC
CASSWTGTKTQYF
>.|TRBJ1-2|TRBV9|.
TGTGCCAGCAGCCCGGGGGAGGCCGCTGACTATGGCTACACCTTC
CASSPGEAADYGYTF
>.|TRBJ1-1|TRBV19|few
TGTGCCAGTAGTATTGGTCTTGCCATTGGCACTGAAGCTTTCTTT
CASSIGLAIGTEAFF
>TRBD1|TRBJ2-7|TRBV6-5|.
TGTGCCAGCACTCTCGGGGACAGAACAACCTACGAGCAGTACTTC
CASTLGDRTTYEQYF
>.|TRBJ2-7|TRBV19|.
TGTGCCAGTAGTATTGCAGAGACCCCTGAACACGAGCAGTACTTC
CASSIAETPEHEQYF
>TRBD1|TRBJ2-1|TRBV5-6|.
TGTGCCAGCAGCAGAAGGACAGGAACCTACAATGAGCAGTTCTTC
CASSRRTGTYNEQFF
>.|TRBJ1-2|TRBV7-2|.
TGTGCCAGCAGCCTTGCCCCTATTATGATCTATGGCTACACCTTC
CASSLAPIMIYGYTF
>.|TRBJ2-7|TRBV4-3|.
TGCGCCAGCAGCCAAGAGGGGGACACCTCCTACGAGCAGTACTTC
CASSQEGDTSYEQYF
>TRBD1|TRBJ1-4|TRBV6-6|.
TGTGCCAGCGGACAGGGGAGCAGAAGGTCTTTT
CASGQGSRRSF
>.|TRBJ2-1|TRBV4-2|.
TGTGCCAGCAGCCAAGATGGGAATGAGCAGTTCTTC
CASSQDGNEQFF
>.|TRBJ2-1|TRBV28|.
TGTGCCAGCAGTTTATTCGGGGTCCCTAAGCAGTTCTTC
CASSLFGVPKQFF